Shown below are 16 T cell receptor beta chains from a single sample sequenced in a study of CD8 T cells in ankylosing spondylitis. For these TCRs, the target antigens are not known. TCRdb independently ran MiXCR on the 5' RACE reads; one entry per CDR3 protein. The sample carries about 220,000 distinct CDR3 sequences, roughly 18% recorded once. Study conclusions and caveats: A motif in TCR beta, a set of under ten highly homologous variants, appeared characteristic of ankylosing spondylitis blood.

The sequenced sample consisted of blood, either unsorted or a sorted T cell fraction (not recorded which). Source of these receptors: a male donor with ankylosing spondylitis.

V is TRBV20-1 and J is TRBJ1-6; 8 bases fit TRBD1. The J segment lost 19 bases and the V segment lost 3 bases, leaving 5 bases of the junction unmatched. This CDR3 has 10 residues. Germline CDR1 and CDR2: DFQATT and SNEGSKA (reference sequence). The CDR3 nucleotides read TGCAGTGCTAGGGGGACAGGAGTGCACTTT. Translated: CSARGTGVHF.

This clonotype has only a few counts. The chain combines TRBV2 with TRBJ2-2, with D perhaps TRBD1 (5 bases). With 1 base removed from V and 4 bases from J, the gap between germline ends came to 10 bases. The CDR3 is made up of 15 amino acids. From germline, CDR1 is SNHLY and CDR2 FYNNEI. The CDR3 DNA sequence: TGTGCCAGCAGTGAAGGACAAAGGGGCACCGGGGAGCTGTTTTTT. This encodes CASSEGQRGTGELFF.

CDR3 region: CASSALAGTYNEQFF. The CDR3 coding sequence is TGTGCCAGCAGCGCGTTAGCGGGGACTTACAATGAGCAGTTCTTC. The chain employs TRBV11-2 and TRBJ2-1, with 8 positions matching TRBD2. Germline lookup yields CDR1 SGHAT and CDR2 FQNNGV. This CDR3 spans 15 amino acids. Losses at the gene ends were 5 bases for V and 4 bases for J; bases not matched to a gene: 7.

This clonotype was seen more than once but under ten times. The rearrangement links TRBV12-3 or TRBV12-4 to TRBJ2-5; D tentatively fits TRBD1 or TRBD2 (6 bases each). The germline V and J ends were trimmed by 5 bases and 4 bases, with 20 bases remaining between them. CDR3 length equals 16 residues. CDR3 region: CASSASQSGAGETQYF. CDR3 DNA sequence: TGTGCCAGCAGTGCCTCGCAATCGGGGGCAGGAGAGACCCAGTACTTC.

The genes are TRBV6-1 and TRBJ2-1, with 7 bases matching TRBD2. V was pared by 6 bases and J by 7 bases, with 12 bases of the junction left unmatched. Germline V gene data show CDR1 as MNHNS and CDR2 as SASEGT. The CDR3 is 15 amino acids. CDR3 sequence: CASSPPSGGVNEQFF. The CDR3 DNA reads as TGTGCCAGCAGCCCCCCCTCGGGAGGAGTAAATGAGCAGTTCTTC.

In the case of this clonotype: A junction end diverges from the germline sequence, so it may reflect a read error. The chain is built from TRBV27 and TRBJ2-7; 12 nucleotides match TRBD2. Per germline, CDR1 MNHEY and CDR2 SMNVEV (reference sequence). The CDR3 is 15 residues long. The CDR3, as DNA: TGTGCCAGCAGTTCCCGGACTAGCGGGACCTACGATCAGTACTTC. This gives the protein CASSSRTSGTYDQYF.

The J gene is TRBJ2-1, the V gene TRBV3-1; 10 bases agree with TRBD2. V trimming: 1 base; J trimming: 14 bases; junction bases outside the gene matches: 8. Looked up from germline, CDR1 is LGHDT and CDR2 is YNNKEL (reference sequence). The CDR3 contains 14 residues. The CDR3, as DNA: TGTGCCAGCAGCCAAGGGACAAGCGGGGGGGCTGAGTTCTTC. It codes for CASSQGTSGGAEFF.

The sample holds many counts of this clonotype. This chain uses TRBV20-1 with TRBJ2-7, with 8 bases fitting TRBD2. With 5 bases clipped from V and 0 bases from J, the junction kept 6 bases outside the gene matches. The CDR3 has 14 residues. Germline V lookup: CDR1 DFQATT, CDR2 SNEGSKA (reference sequence). Here the CDR3 reads CSAFSGESSYEQYF. DNA of the CDR3: TGCAGTGCTTTTAGCGGGGAGAGCTCCTACGAGCAGTACTTC.

This clonotype showed up many times. The chain employs TRBV28 and TRBJ2-3; 7 bases fit TRBD2. The CDR3 length is 14 residues. Germline CDR1 MDHEN, CDR2 SYDVKM. Trimming cost V 6 bases and J 4 bases; bases outside gene matches: 7. The CDR3: CASSDLRESDTQYF. CDR3 DNA: TGTGCCAGCAGCGATTTGCGGGAGTCAGATACGCAGTATTTT.

The genes are TRBV6-2 or TRBV6-3 and TRBJ2-1; 10 positions match TRBD2. With 0 bases clipped from V and 8 bases from J, the junction kept 7 bases outside the gene matches. The CDR3 totals 16 residues. The germline gives CDR1 MNHEY, CDR2 SVGEGT. CDR3 in amino acids: CASSYSRAGGPYEQFF. The CDR3 region has the DNA TGTGCCAGCAGTTACTCGCGAGCGGGGGGGCCCTATGAGCAGTTCTTC.

In its sample, this clonotype was seen a few times. The rearrangement uses TRBV4-1 and TRBJ2-7; 7 bases fit TRBD1. The J segment lost 3 bases and the V segment lost 4 bases, leaving 9 bases of the junction unmatched. The CDR3 totals 15 residues. Per the germline V gene, CDR1 is MGHRA and CDR2 is YSYEKL. The CDR3 coding sequence is TGCGCCAGCAGCCTCCAACAGGGGCCCAGCTACGAGCAGTACTTC. Residues: CASSLQQGPSYEQYF.

The rearrangement links TRBV12-3 or TRBV12-4 to TRBJ2-7; perhaps TRBD1 as D (6 bases). This CDR3 is 14 amino acids long. Trimming shortened V by 5 bases and J by 2 bases, and 13 bases separated the two germline ends. This CDR3 reads CASSLQGLTYEQYF. In DNA form, the CDR3 reads TGTGCCAGCAGTCTACAGGGTTTGACCTACGAGCAGTACTTC.

The V call is TRBV4-1, the J call TRBJ2-7, with 7 bases that match TRBD2. Germline-derived CDR1 and CDR2 are MGHRA and YSYEKL. The CDR3 is 17 amino acids. The ends lost 0 bases at V and 0 bases at J; junction bases unmatched: 8. CDR3 in amino acids: CASSQDLSGRSSYEQYF. The CDR3, as DNA: TGCGCCAGCAGCCAAGATCTCTCCGGGAGGAGCTCCTACGAGCAGTACTTC.

This clonotype occurred a few times. The chain joins TRBV11-3 to TRBJ2-4; D call uncertain. The V and J ends lost 5 bases and 7 bases respectively, with 12 bases between them. The length of the CDR3 is 13 residues. CDR1 is SGHNT and CDR2 is YENEEA in the germline V gene. This chain's CDR3 is CASSPRVDNIQYF. In nucleotides, the CDR3 is TGTGCCAGCAGCCCCCGGGTCGATAACATTCAGTACTTC.

This clonotype was detected only a few times. The rearrangement joins TRBV4-1 to TRBJ2-5; TRBD2 matches 9 bases. The germline gives CDR1 MGHRA, CDR2 YSYEKL. J gave up 0 bases and V 4 bases, and 12 bases lay outside the gene matches. The CDR3 consists of 18 residues. The CDR3 region has the DNA TGCGCCAGCAGCCCAGGAATTCTAGCGGGGAGGTACCAAGAGACCCAGTACTTC. This codes for CASSPGILAGRYQETQYF.

The rearrangement links TRBV6-1 to TRBJ2-7, with TRBD2 matching 9 bases. V gave up 4 bases and J gave up 6 bases; unmatched junction bases: 10. The CDR3 covers 15 residues. CDR1 and CDR2 from the germline V gene are MNHNS and SASEGT. This CDR3 reads CASSVHSGSSVEQYF. In DNA form, the CDR3 reads TGTGCCAGCAGTGTACATAGCGGGAGCTCTGTCGAGCAGTACTTC.